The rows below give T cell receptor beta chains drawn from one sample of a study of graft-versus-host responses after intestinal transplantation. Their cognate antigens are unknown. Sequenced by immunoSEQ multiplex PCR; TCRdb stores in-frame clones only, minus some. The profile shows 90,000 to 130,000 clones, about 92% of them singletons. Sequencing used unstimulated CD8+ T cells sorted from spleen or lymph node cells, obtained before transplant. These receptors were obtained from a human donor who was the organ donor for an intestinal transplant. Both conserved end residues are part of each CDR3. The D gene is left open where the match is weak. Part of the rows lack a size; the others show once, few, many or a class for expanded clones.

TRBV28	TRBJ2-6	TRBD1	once	CASSGSDRAPFSGANVLTF	TGTGCCAGCAGCGGATCGGACAGGGCACCCTTCTCTGGGGCCAACGTCCTGACTTTC
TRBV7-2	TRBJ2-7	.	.	CASSPQEGIYSEQYF	TGTGCCAGCAGCCCGCAGGAGGGGATCTACTCCGAGCAGTACTTC
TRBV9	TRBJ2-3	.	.	CASSVPEDLSTDTQYF	TGTGCCAGCAGCGTACCCGAGGACCTTAGCACAGATACGCAGTATTTT
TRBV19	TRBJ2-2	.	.	CASSIVGAGELFF	TGTGCCAGTAGTATAGTGGGGGCCGGGGAGCTGTTTTTT
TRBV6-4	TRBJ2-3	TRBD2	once	CASRVLAGGPNLTRTQYF	TGTGCCAGCAGGGTACTAGCGGGAGGGCCAAATCTCACTCGGACGCAGTATTTT
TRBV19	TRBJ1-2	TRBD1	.	CASSIGQGAKYGYTF	TGTGCCAGTAGTATTGGACAGGGGGCTAAATATGGCTACACCTTC
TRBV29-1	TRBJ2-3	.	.	CSESGVVSTDTQYF	TGCAGCGAGTCAGGGGTCGTCAGCACAGATACGCAGTATTTT
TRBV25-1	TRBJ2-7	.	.	CASSVNSGTPWGLYF	TGTGCCAGCAGTGTTAATTCCGGGACACCCTGGGGGTTGTACTTC
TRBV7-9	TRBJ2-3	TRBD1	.	CASSLGGTGVTDTQYF	TGTGCCAGCAGCTTAGGAGGTACAGGGGTCACAGATACGCAGTATTTT
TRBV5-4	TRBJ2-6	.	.	CASSLRGAGPNSGANVLTF	TGTGCCAGCAGCTTGCGAGGGGCAGGGCCTAACTCTGGGGCCAACGTCCTGACTTTC
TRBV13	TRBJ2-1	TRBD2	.	CASSSRLAGGNERFF	TGTGCCAGCAGCTCCAGACTAGCGGGAGGGAATGAGCGGTTCTTC
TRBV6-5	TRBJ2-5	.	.	CASSSKETQYF	TGTGCCAGCAGTTCGAAAGAGACCCAGTACTTC
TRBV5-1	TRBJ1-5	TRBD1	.	CASSFTGGPNQPQHF	TGCGCCAGCAGCTTTACAGGGGGCCCTAATCAGCCCCAGCATTTT
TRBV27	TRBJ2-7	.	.	CASSLQGLSSYEQYF	TGTGCCAGCAGTTTACAGGGCCTGAGCTCCTACGAGCAGTACTTC
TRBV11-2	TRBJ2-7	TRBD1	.	CASSLAPDREEQYF	TGTGCCAGCAGCTTAGCCCCGGACAGGGAAGAGCAGTACTTC
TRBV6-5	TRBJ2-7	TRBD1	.	CASSSRQGNEQYF	TGTGCCAGCAGTTCCCGACAGGGGAACGAGCAGTACTTC